These 11 T cell receptor beta chains were sequenced from one sample in a study of blood T cell repertoires in COVID-19. The data were produced by immunoSEQ multiplex PCR, yet TCRdb's version contains in-frame clones alone and is incomplete. The sample carries fewer than 250,000 clones, approximately 86% recorded once. Sequencing was carried out using peripheral blood. The origin of the receptors is a man between 60 and 70 years old with acute or convalescent COVID-19.

The rearrangement links TRBV6-2 or TRBV6-3 to TRBJ1-5, with D maybe TRBD1 (5 bases). The CDR3 extends over 14 amino acids. In germline, CDR1 is MNHEY, CDR2 SVGEGT. Trimming cost V 5 bases and J 3 bases, with 11 bases left between them. For the CDR3, the DNA is TGTGCCAGCAGTCGGAGGGGCTTCAATCAGCCCCAGCATTTT. Its translation: CASSRRGFNQPQHF.

CDR3 in amino acids: CSVDVGSEKLFF. DNA for the CDR3: TGCAGCGTTGATGTGGGGAGTGAAAAACTGTTTTTT. The rearrangement joins TRBV29-1 to TRBJ1-4; unclear D gene. Between the trimmed V and J ends, which lost 3 bases and 7 bases, there was a span of 9 bases. Germline V gives CDR1 SQVTM, CDR2 ANQGSEA. The CDR3 has 12 residues. Full variable domain (missing parts from reference TRBV29-1 and TRBJ1-4): SAVISQKPSRDICQRGTSLTIQCQVDSQVTMMFWYRQQPGQSLTLIATANQGSEATYESGFVIDKFPISRPNLTFSTLTVSNMSPEDSSIYLCSVDVGSEKLFFGSGTQLSVL.

The chain has TRBV19 and TRBJ1-1, with 11 bases matching TRBD1. There are 16 residues in the CDR3. The germline V gene has CDR1 LNHDA and CDR2 SQIVND (reference sequence). Trimming took 7 bases from V and 3 from J; bases not matched to a gene: 10. The CDR3, as DNA: TGTGCCAGTATCCGGGACAGGGGGAATGTGCACACTGAAGCTTTCTTT. As protein: CASIRDRGNVHTEAFF.

This clone has only a few counts. In the same sample, other DNA sequences code for this CDR3. V usage is TRBV9 and J usage is TRBJ1-1; D not resolved. This CDR3 spans 13 amino acids. The germline V gene has CDR1 SGDLS and CDR2 YYNGEE. Trimming stripped 1 base from V and 0 bases from J, with 4 bases between. The CDR3 sequence: CASSVTVNTEAFF. CDR3 coding DNA: TGTGCCAGCAGCGTAACGGTGAACACTGAAGCTTTCTTT.

J is TRBJ2-5 and V is TRBV5-1; 7 positions agree with TRBD1. Germline CDR1 reads SGHRS; CDR2 reads YFSETQ. This CDR3 is 15 amino acids long. V dropped 3 bases and J dropped 7; count of bases not matched to a gene: 12. The CDR3 DNA follows: TGCGCCAGCAGCTCGACGGACAGGTCCGGTGGGACCCAGTACTTC. This codes for CASSSTDRSGGTQYF.

A single count supports this clone. The rearrangement links TRBV6-1 to TRBJ1-2; D remains ambiguous. CDR3 size: 11 residues. Trimming removed 6 bases from V and 4 bases from J, with 6 bases in between. CDR1 MNHNS and CDR2 SASEGT come from the germline V gene. CDR3 bases: TGTGCCAGCAGCTACAGCTATGGCTACACCTTC. Translation gives CASSYSYGYTF.

This clone was counted a few times. The genes are TRBV24-1 and TRBJ1-2, with D maybe TRBD1 (5 bases). Germline CDR1 and CDR2: KGHDR and SFDVKD. There are 13 residues in the CDR3. Trimming shortened V by 4 bases and J by 10 bases, and 15 bases separated the two germline ends. The CDR3 DNA is TGTGCCACCAGTGACCCAGGGATGAGGTTCTACACCTTC. Protein sequence: CATSDPGMRFYTF.

The rearrangement uses TRBV14 and TRBJ2-1; 12 nucleotides align to TRBD2. The CDR3 sequence is 15 residues long. After removal of 6 bases from V and 4 bases from J, the junction contained 4 bases not matched to a gene. The V gene's germline CDR1 is SGHDN and CDR2 FVKESK. The CDR3, as DNA: TGTGCCAGCAGTTCCGGACTAGCGGGATACAATGAGCAGTTCTTC. Translating it yields CASSSGLAGYNEQFF. The entire variable domain, with the rest obtained from reference TRBV14 and TRBJ2-1, is as follows: EAGVTQFPSHSVIEKGQTVTLRCDPISGHDNLYWYRRVMGKEIKFLLHFVKESKQDESGMPNNRFLAERTGGTYSTLKVQPAELEDSGVYFCASSSGLAGYNEQFFGPGTRLTVL.

The chain combines TRBV7-8 with TRBJ2-5; 10 bases fit TRBD2. The junction had 3 bases not matched to a gene; V was cut back by 3 bases and J by 5 bases. This CDR3 contains 14 residues. CDR1 and CDR2 from the germline V gene are SGHVS and FQNEAQ. CDR3 nucleotide sequence: TGTGCCAGCAGCTTGGTAGCGGGGGGTGAGACCCAGTACTTC. Protein sequence: CASSLVAGGETQYF. The full variable domain, in which reference TRBV7-8 and TRBJ2-5 provide the parts outside the CDR3, is GAGVSQSPRYKVAKRGQDVALRCDPISGHVSLFWYQQALGQGPEFLTYFQNEAQLDKSGLPSDRFFAERPEGSVSTLKIQRTQQEDSAVYLCASSLVAGGETQYFGPGTRLLVL.

The V call is TRBV5-4, the J call TRBJ2-7; TRBD1 is a possible D gene (5 bases). Germline CDR1 is SGHNT and CDR2 is YYREEE (reference sequence). Trimming stripped 0 bases from V and 4 bases from J, with 5 bases between. This CDR3 has 12 amino acids. CDR3 coding DNA: TGTGCCAGCAGCTTGGAGGGGTACGAGCAGTACTTC. Translated: CASSLEGYEQYF.

This chain links TRBV5-1 with TRBJ1-2; a weak D match, TRBD1 (5 bases). This CDR3 has 14 amino acids. Germline V gene data show CDR1 as SGHRS and CDR2 as YFSETQ. V lost 0 bases and J 4 bases, leaving 10 bases between the germline ends. CDR3: CASSLVTGSYGYTF. DNA for the CDR3: TGCGCCAGCAGCTTGGTTACAGGCTCCTATGGCTACACCTTC.